These T cell receptor beta chains were read from a single sample in a study of cytomegalovirus exposure and HLA in healthy donors. The assay was immunoSEQ multiplex PCR, and TCRdb's table has in-frame clones only and misses some. The sample records some 130,000 clones, 75% to 85% being singletons. Specimen: PBMCs. The source of these receptors is a female donor in good health and CMV-seropositive. Both conserved end residues are part of each CDR3. D genes are given only for firm matches. Rows give clone size only sometimes, using once, few, many, or a class for an expanded clone.

>-|-|TRBJ1-1|TRBV4-1
TGCGCCAGCAGCATGTTCAGGGACACTGAAGCTTTCTTT
CASSMFRDTEAFF
>TRBD2|-|TRBJ2-1|TRBV9
TGTGCCAGCAGCGTAGTCCTAGCGGGAGGCAATGAGCAGTTCTTC
CASSVVLAGGNEQFF
>TRBD1|-|TRBJ2-1|TRBV19
TGTGCCAGTAGTATGGGGACAGGGTATGGCTCCTACAATGAGCAGTTCTTC
CASSMGTGYGSYNEQFF
>-|-|TRBJ1-2|TRBV28
TGTGCCAGCAGTTTATTAGATAGCTTGAACTATGGCTACACCTTC
CASSLLDSLNYGYTF
>-|once|TRBJ2-3|TRBV5-1
TGCGCCAGCACGACAGCTCCCCCCACAGATACGCAGTATTTT
CASTTAPPTDTQYF
>-|-|TRBJ1-1|TRBV19
TGTGCCAGTAGTATGGGACGGGGTGGCGGGGCCACTGAAGCTTTCTTT
CASSMGRGGGATEAFF
>-|-|TRBJ2-5|TRBV2
TGTGCCAGCACCCGAAGGCTGGACAACCAAGAGACCCAGTACTTC
CASTRRLDNQETQYF
>-|few|TRBJ1-2|TRBV6-1
TGTGCCAACCAGGACCCGGCGGGGGGCTATGGCTACACCTTC
CANQDPAGGYGYTF
>TRBD2|-|TRBJ2-2|TRBV10-2
TGCGCCAGCAGACATTTTACCGGGACTAGCGGGAGGGCCGTCTTCGGCGGGGAGCTGTTTTTT
CASRHFTGTSGRAVFGGELFF
>TRBD1|-|TRBJ2-7|TRBV4-1
TGCGCCAGCAGCCAAGGGACAGGGGAATCCTACGAGCAGTACTTC
CASSQGTGESYEQYF
>-|-|TRBJ2-1|TRBV9
TGTGCCAGCAGCGTAGGACTGAGTCCGGGGAATGAGCAGTTCTTC
CASSVGLSPGNEQFF
>TRBD1|-|TRBJ1-4|TRBV7-9
TGTGCCAGCAGCCAGTCCCGGGACAGGGATTGGGTTGAAAAACTGTTTTTT
CASSQSRDRDWVEKLFF
>-|-|TRBJ2-3|TRBV19
TGTGCCAGTAGTATGCGTCGGGGGAACACAGATACGCAGTATTTT
CASSMRRGNTDTQYF
>TRBD1|-|TRBJ2-5|TRBV6-5
TGTGCCAGCAGTTACTCTTGGGACAGGGCGGAGACCCAGTACTTC
CASSYSWDRAETQYF
>-|once|TRBJ1-3|TRBV9
TGTGCCAGCAGCTCCGGACAGCCCCGTATCTCTGGAAACACCATATATTTT
CASSSGQPRISGNTIYF
>-|-|TRBJ2-4|TRBV29-1
TGCAGCCCGATCCGGGACTTAAACATTCAGTACTTC
CSPIRDLNIQYF
>TRBD1|-|TRBJ1-5|TRBV5-1
TGCGCCACCCCCCTGTCCGGGACAGGGGGGAATCAGCCCCAGCATTTT
CATPLSGTGGNQPQHF